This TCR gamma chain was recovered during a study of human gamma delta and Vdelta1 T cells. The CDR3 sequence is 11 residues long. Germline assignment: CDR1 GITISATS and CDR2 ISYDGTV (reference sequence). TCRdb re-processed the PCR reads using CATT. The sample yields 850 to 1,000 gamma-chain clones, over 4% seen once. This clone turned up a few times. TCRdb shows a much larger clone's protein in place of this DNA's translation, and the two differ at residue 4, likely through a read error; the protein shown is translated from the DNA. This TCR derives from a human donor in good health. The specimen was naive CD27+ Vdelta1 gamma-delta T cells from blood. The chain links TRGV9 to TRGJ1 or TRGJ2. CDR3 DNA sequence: TGTGCCTTGGGGGAGGTTGGCAAGAAACTCTTT. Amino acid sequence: CALGEVGKKLF.